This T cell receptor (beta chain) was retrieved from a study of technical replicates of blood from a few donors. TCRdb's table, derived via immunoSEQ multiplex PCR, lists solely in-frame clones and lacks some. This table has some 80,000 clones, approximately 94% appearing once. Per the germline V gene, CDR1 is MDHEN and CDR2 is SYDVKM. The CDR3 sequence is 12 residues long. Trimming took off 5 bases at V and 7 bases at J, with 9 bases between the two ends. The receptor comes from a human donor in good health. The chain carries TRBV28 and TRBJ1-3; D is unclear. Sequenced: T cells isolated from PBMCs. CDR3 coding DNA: TGTGCCAGCAGTCCGACAAGGAACACCATATATTTT. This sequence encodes CASSPTRNTIYF.